This TCR beta chain is drawn from a study of technical replicates of blood from several donors. Here immunoSEQ multiplex PCR was the method, and the copy in TCRdb shows in-frame clones only, minus some. The sample has tens of thousands of clones, around 95% seen once; the top ten hold 0.2% to 0.25%. Sequencing was done on a sample of T cells isolated from PBMCs. This clonotype was obtained from a human donor in good health.

Here the CDR3 reads CATSAGTNNYGYTF. The CDR3 DNA sequence: TGTGCCACCTCAGCGGGGACAAACAACTATGGCTACACCTTC. The chain uses TRBV6-5 and TRBJ1-2, with a tentative D call TRBD1 (6 bases). The CDR3 length is 14 residues. Trimming took off 10 bases at V and 2 bases at J, with 17 bases between the two ends. Germline CDR1 MNHEY, CDR2 SVGAGI.